This entry features one TCR beta chain sequence. Its antigen is not identified. The assay was run at deep level. Profiling relied on immunoSEQ multiplex PCR, and the TCRdb table lists in-frame clones only, not all of them. Of more than 1.2 million clones listed, around 98.5% are singletons. The data stem from a study of shared clonotypes between healthy human individuals. Study results and caveats: Clonotypes shared by all four sorted-subset donors had higher generation probabilities than non-shared clonotypes.

The germline CDR1 and CDR2 sequences are MNHNS and SASEGT. This CDR3 has 11 residues. V lost 4 bases, J lost 9 bases, and 7 bases lay in between. Healthy HIV-negative adults without recent acute infections or vaccinations served as donors. Subsets obtained from CD4+ cells comprised CD45RA+ naive and CD45RA-negative memory cells. The source is a young man in good health. Sequencing was done on a sample of naive CD4+ T cells sorted from blood. Subset meaning: CD45RA+ positively selected. This chain joins TRBV6-1 and TRBJ1-5; no clear D gene. The CDR3 here is CASSVPGPQHF. The CDR3 nucleotides are TGTGCCAGCAGTGTACCGGGGCCCCAGCATTTT.